This T cell receptor beta chain was found in a study of shared clonotypes between healthy human individuals (dated by TCRdb to 2018 to 2020). In terms of the full investigation: The cohort included three men and two women between 18 and 49 years of age. Per donor, three plates each were used for CD4 naive and CD4 memory, two for CD8 naive, and one for CD8 memory. To estimate repertoire size and how much clonotypes are shared between individuals, the study performed deep sequencing of blood TCR repertoires from a handful of healthy adults. Different laboratories and diverse techniques were used to prepare libraries and sequence TCR repertoires, to increase sequencing depth and limit assay-specific biases. Leukapheresis yielded between about 0.94 and 9.5 billion PBMCs per donor. General findings and caveats noted by the study authors: Across a handful of donors, around 5.4% of naive CD4, approximately 4% of naive CD8, around 2.1% of memory CD4, and approximately 0.42% of memory CD8 clonotypes were shared. Sampling was restricted to blood, and TCR repertoires in tissues likely differ from the TCR repertoires found in blood. Pairwise subsampling led to the expectation that sequencing depth would affect the degree of clonotype sharing among donors. Because the study included a small number of donors, the genetic and exposure-history diversity represented was limited. Naive subsets generally had larger estimated clonotype richness than memory subsets did. Even with the large sequencing depth, rarefaction of the sorted-subset datasets indicated that sequencing was incomplete. Compared with non-shared clonotypes, clonotypes shared by all four sorted-subset donors had higher generation probabilities.

The germline V gene provides CDR1 SGHAT and CDR2 FQNNGV. Trimming accounts for 3 bases at V and 5 bases at J, while the number of junction bases matched to no gene is 4. From the cysteine up to the phenylalanine, the CDR3 has a length of 14 residues. Of the read, only the CDR3 DNA is kept; its 42 bases are in frame from base 1. Using the deep immunoSEQ assay, TCR CDR3 regions were amplified from genomic DNA by multiplex PCR. For each cell subset, the extracted genomic DNA was distributed evenly across all wells of several immunoSEQ 96-well plates, and each plate served as one replicate. For sorted subsets, around 200 ng genomic DNA, equal to some 28,000 T cell genomes, was loaded into each replicate PCR. Purified libraries were quantified with a Qubit 3.0 fluorometer, sized on a Bioanalyzer 2100, and re-quantified with the KAPA Library Quantification kit. Every immunoSEQ 96-well plate was sequenced on a dedicated single-read 150-cycle Illumina NextSeq 550 flow cell. The study's processing was this. Because the immunoSEQ output included only junctional sequences and no quality scores, the filtering could not be the same as the filtering used for full-length reads. To assign V/J genes and CDR3, sequences were annotated using PyIR, a Python wrapper for IgBLAST v1.9, with IMGT germline references. Reads were removed for weak V/J assignments (E-value above 1e-6), missing CDR3, stop codons, out-of-frame junctions, or ambiguous translated residues. V3J clonotypes were defined as sequences sharing an identical inferred V gene, J gene, and CDR3 amino acid sequence. Percentage overlap between repertoires was computed as shared unique clonotypes divided by the size of the smaller repertoire. Richness of each repertoire was evaluated using RTK rarefaction, the Chao1 estimator, and Recon v2.1 estimates of unobserved clonotypes. Generation probabilities were computed with OLGA for all TCRbeta clonotypes obtained by the gDNA method from several donors. TCRdb took this table from immuneACCESS and kept in-frame rearrangements with V and J called. Such tables lack part of the clones; where checked against another copy, unresolved V genes explain under half of the gap, and the rest is unexplained. The V and J calls and clone size come from that table; D and trimming were worked out from the DNA. For this sample there are 2.3 million or so clones; over 90% appear just once. The top ten hold about 0.39% of the sample.

The donors were healthy, HIV-negative adults who had no recently reported acute infections or vaccinations. Every donor was a Caucasian adult living in Nashville, Tennessee, USA. CD4+ T cells were enriched by magnetic negative selection, after which naive cells were positively selected on CD45RA and the negative fraction was taken as the memory subset. Blood was obtained by leukapheresis, after which PBMCs were separated by Ficoll-Histopaque density gradient centrifugation and cryopreserved in liquid nitrogen vapor phase. Analytical flow cytometry was used to check the purity and quantity of each magnetically sorted T cell population. Each sorted fraction had its genomic DNA isolated and then quantified by UV absorbance on a Nanodrop 2000c. On this clone itself: Its antigen specificity is not known. No base-level quality is on record; no much larger clone is a single base apart.

The origin of this receptor is a man aged 18 to 30 in good health. Some clones in this sample may be carry-over from other donors' samples. Sequencing used naive CD4+ T cells from PBMCs. The cell subset or site label, as the study defines it: CD45RA+ positively selected. The chain joins TRBV11-2 to TRBJ2-1, and TRBD2 aligns with 7 junction nucleotides. CDR3 protein: CASSLGGANNEQFF. At the DNA level, the sequence is TGTGCCAGCAGCTTGGGAGGGGCCAACAATGAGCAGTTCTTC. Beyond the CDR3, the reference TRBV11-2 and TRBJ2-1 genes provide the residues; the full variable domain reads: EAGVAQSPRYKIIEKRQSVAFWCNPISGHATLYWYQQILGQGPKLLIQFQNNGVVDDSQLPKDRFSAERLKGVDSTLKIQPAKLEDSAVYLCASSLGGANNEQFFGPGTRLTVL.